The rows below give T cell receptor beta chains drawn from one sample of a study of T cells in Graves' hyperthyroidism and ophthalmopathy. TCRdb re-derived calls from the multiplex PCR reads in MiXCR, one entry per CDR3 protein. The sample has some 500,000 distinct CDR3 sequences, 14% seen once. Sequenced input: blood. These receptors all come from a woman aged 18-35 years with Graves' hyperthyroidism. CDR3s include the opening cysteine and the closing phenylalanine or tryptophan. Each record gives: D gene, clone size, V gene, J gene, CDR3 DNA, CDR3 protein. A D gene is named only where the DNA matches it firmly. Size values are once, few and many counts, or a class for expanded clones, and some rows have none.

D: -; size: many; V: TRBV30; J: TRBJ2-2; DNA: TGTGCCTGGAGTCGGAGGGTCCCCGGGGAGCTGTTTTTT; CDR3: CAWSRRVPGELFF
D: -; size: few; V: TRBV20-1; J: TRBJ2-1; DNA: TGCAGTGCTAGCCTCGCCGGGAGACGAGAGCAGTTCTTC; CDR3: CSASLAGRREQFF
D: TRBD2; size: many; V: TRBV10-3; J: TRBJ2-1; DNA: TGTGCGTGTTTGGGGGAGGGGACCTACAATGAGCAGTTCTTC; CDR3: CACLGEGTYNEQFF
D: -; size: many; V: TRBV7-8; J: TRBJ2-3; DNA: TGTGCCAGCAGCCTGGAGGGTCCTAGCCCAGATACGCAGTATTTT; CDR3: CASSLEGPSPDTQYF
D: -; size: few; V: TRBV6-1; J: TRBJ1-2; DNA: TGTGCCAGCGGGGCCTCCTATGGCTACACCTTC; CDR3: CASGASYGYTF
D: -; size: few; V: TRBV14; J: TRBJ2-5; DNA: TGTGCCAGCAAAACGACCGGGTGGGAGACCCAGTACTTC; CDR3: CASKTTGWETQYF
D: TRBD2; size: many; V: TRBV7-8; J: TRBJ2-5; DNA: TGTGCCAGCATCACAGGGCGGACTAGCGGAAAGGAGACCCAGTACTTC; CDR3: CASITGRTSGKETQYF
D: TRBD2; size: many; V: TRBV5-1; J: TRBJ2-5; DNA: TGCGCCAGCAGCGGGGGACTAGCGGGCCAAGAGACCCAGTACTTC; CDR3: CASSGGLAGQETQYF
D: -; size: many; V: TRBV3-1; J: TRBJ2-1; DNA: TGTGCCAGCAGCCAAGTGGCCGACGGCTACAATGAGCAGTTCTTC; CDR3: CASSQVADGYNEQFF
D: -; size: many; V: TRBV7-3; J: TRBJ2-6; DNA: TGTGCCAGCAGCATTACTCAATCCGGGGCCAACGTCCTGACTTTC; CDR3: CASSITQSGANVLTF
D: TRBD1; size: many; V: TRBV12-3/TRBV12-4; J: TRBJ1-1; DNA: TGTGCCAGCAGCATACCCCGGGGGGACAGGTCGAACACTGAAGCTTTCTTT; CDR3: CASSIPRGDRSNTEAFF
D: TRBD2; size: few; V: TRBV9; J: TRBJ2-1; DNA: TGTGCCAGCAGCGTCGTTACTAGCGGGGACAATGAGCAGTTCTTC; CDR3: CASSVVTSGDNEQFF
D: TRBD1; size: many; V: TRBV7-2; J: TRBJ1-5; DNA: TGTGCCAGCAGCGCCGACAGGGTGCCCCAGCATTTT; CDR3: CASSADRVPQHF
D: -; size: -; V: TRBV10-3; J: TRBJ1-1; DNA: TGTGCCATCAGTGAGTTGGGGGGAGGGAACACTGAAGCTTTCTTT; CDR3: CAISELGGGNTEAFF
D: TRBD2; size: -; V: TRBV9; J: TRBJ2-3; DNA: TGTGCCAGCAGCCCTCCGTTCGGGAGGGGAGATACGCAGTATTTT; CDR3: CASSPPFGRGDTQYF
D: TRBD2; size: many; V: TRBV7-9; J: TRBJ2-7; DNA: TGTGCCAGCAGCTACCAAGGGACTAGCGGGGACGAGCAGTACTTC; CDR3: CASSYQGTSGDEQYF
D: -; size: many; V: TRBV12-3/TRBV12-4; J: TRBJ2-1; DNA: TGTGCCAGCAGTGCTCAGGACCCCATGACGGGTGGGCAGTTCTTC; CDR3: CASSAQDPMTGGQFF
D: TRBD1; size: many; V: TRBV29-1; J: TRBJ1-5; DNA: TGCAGCGTGGGAGGGACAGTAAATCAGCCCCAGCATTTT; CDR3: CSVGGTVNQPQHF
D: -; size: many; V: TRBV7-8; J: TRBJ2-3; DNA: TGTGCCAGCAGTGACGAGGGGTGGGCAGATACGCAGTATTTT; CDR3: CASSDEGWADTQYF
D: -; size: many; V: TRBV19; J: TRBJ1-1; DNA: TGTGCCAGTAATACCCCGGGACTCGACACTGAAGCTTTCTTT; CDR3: CASNTPGLDTEAFF
D: -; size: -; V: TRBV29-1; J: TRBJ2-4; DNA: TGCAGCGTTGACAGGGCAAACATTCAGTACTTC; CDR3: CSVDRANIQYF
D: -; size: few; V: TRBV10-3; J: TRBJ1-5; DNA: TGTGCCATCAGTGAGTCCGCCTCGGGGGTGGGGAGCAATCAGCCCCAGCATTTT; CDR3: CAISESASGVGSNQPQHF
D: TRBD2; size: many; V: TRBV5-1; J: TRBJ2-7; DNA: TGCGCCAGCAGCTTGGGGCTAGCGGGGATAGCCTACGAGCAGTACTTC; CDR3: CASSLGLAGIAYEQYF
D: -; size: -; V: TRBV9; J: TRBJ2-1; DNA: TGTGCCAGCAGCGGGAGGGCCTCCAATGAGCAGTTCTTC; CDR3: CASSGRASNEQFF
D: -; size: many; V: TRBV5-1; J: TRBJ2-3; DNA: TGCGCCAGCAGCTTGCACGCGGAGGACACAGATACGCAGTATTTT; CDR3: CASSLHAEDTDTQYF
D: -; size: few; V: TRBV4-1; J: TRBJ2-5; DNA: TGCGCCAGCAGCCAAGGGGGTGGTAGCGGTAACCAAGAGACCCAGTACTTC; CDR3: CASSQGGGSGNQETQYF
D: -; size: -; V: TRBV6-1; J: TRBJ1-2; DNA: TGTGCCAGCAGTCAGGAGGGGCCGGATTATGGCTACACCTTC; CDR3: CASSQEGPDYGYTF
D: TRBD2; size: many; V: TRBV5-6; J: TRBJ2-2; DNA: TGTGCCAGCAGCGCTAGCGGGAGACGGGCGACCGGGGAGCTGTTTTTT; CDR3: CASSASGRRATGELFF
D: -; size: few; V: TRBV7-3; J: TRBJ2-1; DNA: TGTGCCAGCAGCTTACGTAATGGCGGGTTGAATGAGCAGTTCTTC; CDR3: CASSLRNGGLNEQFF
D: -; size: -; V: TRBV14; J: TRBJ2-1; DNA: TGTGCCAGCAGCCAAGACGGGGCGAGCTCCTACAATGAGCAGTTCTTC; CDR3: CASSQDGASSYNEQFF
D: -; size: many; V: TRBV11-2; J: TRBJ2-2; DNA: TGTGCCAGCAACGAACCGGGACAGAACACCGGGGAGCTGTTTTTT; CDR3: CASNEPGQNTGELFF
D: -; size: many; V: TRBV27; J: TRBJ1-1; DNA: TGTGCCAGCAGTTCGCCGTCCACAGGGTCGGGTGAAGCTTTCTTT; CDR3: CASSSPSTGSGEAFF
D: -; size: many; V: TRBV2; J: TRBJ2-1; DNA: TGTGCCAGCAGTGATGGCGCACTAGGGTCCTACAATGAGCAGTTCTTC; CDR3: CASSDGALGSYNEQFF
D: -; size: -; V: TRBV29-1; J: TRBJ2-7; DNA: TGCAGCGTTACCCCTTTAGCGGATGCCTACGAGCAGTACTTC; CDR3: CSVTPLADAYEQYF
D: -; size: many; V: TRBV12-3/TRBV12-4; J: TRBJ1-6; DNA: TGTGCCAGCAGTTTTCAGGGATTGGCTTATAATTCACCCCTCCACTTT; CDR3: CASSFQGLAYNSPLHF
D: -; size: -; V: TRBV7-3; J: TRBJ1-2; DNA: TGTGCCAGCAGCTCTGCGGGGGGGCTTGGCTATGGCTACACCTTC; CDR3: CASSSAGGLGYGYTF
D: TRBD1; size: few; V: TRBV2; J: TRBJ2-7; DNA: TGTGCCACGGGACAGGGGGCTTACGAGCAGTACTTC; CDR3: CATGQGAYEQYF
D: -; size: many; V: TRBV5-1; J: TRBJ1-1; DNA: TGTGCCAGCAGCTTAGAGGTGAACACTGAAGCTTTCTTT; CDR3: CASSLEVNTEAFF
D: -; size: few; V: TRBV14; J: TRBJ1-2; DNA: TGTGCCAGCAGCCCCGGGGACTGGCGGTATGGCTACACCTTC; CDR3: CASSPGDWRYGYTF
D: TRBD1; size: many; V: TRBV12-3/TRBV12-4; J: TRBJ2-5; DNA: TGTGCCAGCAGCAAACCGACAGGGGGCGCGGGAGAGACCCAGTACTTC; CDR3: CASSKPTGGAGETQYF
D: -; size: few; V: TRBV9; J: TRBJ1-2; DNA: TGTGCCAGCAGCGTAGAGGGCCTGGGGGGCTACACCTTC; CDR3: CASSVEGLGGYTF
D: -; size: many; V: TRBV12-3/TRBV12-4; J: TRBJ2-4; DNA: TGTGCCAGCAGTCCCGAGGGGACGGAGGCGAACATTCAGTACTTC; CDR3: CASSPEGTEANIQYF
D: -; size: many; V: TRBV2; J: TRBJ1-1; DNA: TGTGCCAGCAGGGGGGTGGCCACGGGGACTGAAGCTTTCTTT; CDR3: CASRGVATGTEAFF
D: -; size: many; V: TRBV28; J: TRBJ1-5; DNA: TGTGCCAGTGCCCCGGGGGGCAGGGTCAATCAGCCCCAGCATTTT; CDR3: CASAPGGRVNQPQHF
D: TRBD1; size: many; V: TRBV19; J: TRBJ2-7; DNA: TGTGCCAGTAGTATGGTACAGGGGGCCTACGAGCAGTACTTC; CDR3: CASSMVQGAYEQYF
D: -; size: many; V: TRBV7-2; J: TRBJ2-2; DNA: TGTGCCAGCAGCTTAGAGACTTTCGTTGGGGAGCTGTTTTTT; CDR3: CASSLETFVGELFF
D: -; size: many; V: TRBV5-1; J: TRBJ1-5; DNA: TGCGCCAGCAGCTACGACTGGACAGATCAGCCCCAGCATTTT; CDR3: CASSYDWTDQPQHF
D: TRBD2; size: -; V: TRBV12-3/TRBV12-4; J: TRBJ2-1; DNA: TGTGCCAGCAGTTTCTGGACTAGCGGGAACAATGAGCAGTTCTTC; CDR3: CASSFWTSGNNEQFF
D: TRBD1; size: many; V: TRBV6-5; J: TRBJ1-2; DNA: TGTGCCAGCAGTTACTCGCCCATCCGCAGGGGGACGGATGGCTATGGCTACACCTTC; CDR3: CASSYSPIRRGTDGYGYTF
D: -; size: many; V: TRBV6-5; J: TRBJ2-5; DNA: TGTGCCAGCAGTTACTCGAGGGGCCCACAAGAGACCCAGTACTTC; CDR3: CASSYSRGPQETQYF
D: -; size: -; V: TRBV6-1; J: TRBJ1-2; DNA: TGTGCCGGACGGGGGACTCGCACTAACTATGGCTACACCTTC; CDR3: CAGRGTRTNYGYTF
D: -; size: many; V: TRBV5-1; J: TRBJ1-1; DNA: TGCGCCAGCAGCTTCGCGCTCGGACAAGGGAACCTCATGAACACTGAAGCTTTCTTT; CDR3: CASSFALGQGNLMNTEAFF
D: TRBD2; size: -; V: TRBV20-1; J: TRBJ2-1; DNA: TGCAGTGCTAGAGATACTCGACTAGCGGTGAACAATGAGCAGTTCTTC; CDR3: CSARDTRLAVNNEQFF
D: TRBD2; size: many; V: TRBV2; J: TRBJ2-2; DNA: TGTGCCAGACGGGGGAGGGGAAACACCGGGGAGCTGTTTTTT; CDR3: CARRGRGNTGELFF
D: TRBD2; size: few; V: TRBV19; J: TRBJ2-3; DNA: TGTGCCAGCCACCGGGGGGGGATGACAGATACGCAGTATTTT; CDR3: CASHRGGMTDTQYF